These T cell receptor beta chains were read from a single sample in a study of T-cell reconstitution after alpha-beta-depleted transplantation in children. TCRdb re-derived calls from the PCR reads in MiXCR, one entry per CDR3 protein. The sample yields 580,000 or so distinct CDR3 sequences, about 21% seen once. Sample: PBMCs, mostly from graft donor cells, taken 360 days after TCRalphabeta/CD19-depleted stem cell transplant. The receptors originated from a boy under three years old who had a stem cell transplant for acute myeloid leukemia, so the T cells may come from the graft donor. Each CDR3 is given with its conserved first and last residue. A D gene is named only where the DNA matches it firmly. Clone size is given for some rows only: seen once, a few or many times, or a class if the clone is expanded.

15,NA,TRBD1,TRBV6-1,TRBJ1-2,CASSARDRGRDGYTF,TGTGCCAGCAGTGCCAGAGACAGGGGGCGAGATGGCTACACCTTC
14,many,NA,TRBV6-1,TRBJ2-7,CASRSTGTSYEQYF,TGTGCCAGCAGGTCGACAGGGACTTCCTACGAGCAGTACTTC
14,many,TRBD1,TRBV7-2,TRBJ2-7,CASRPTGGGDEQYF,TGTGCCAGCAGACCGACAGGGGGTGGGGACGAGCAGTACTTC
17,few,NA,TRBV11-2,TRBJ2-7,CASSLESERVYSYEQYF,TGTGCCAGCAGCTTAGAGAGCGAAAGGGTTTACTCCTACGAGCAGTACTTC
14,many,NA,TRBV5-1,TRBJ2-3,CASSSQGSLDTQYF,TGCGCCAGCAGCTCACAGGGATCTCTGGATACGCAGTATTTT
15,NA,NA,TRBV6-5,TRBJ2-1,CASSYLQGINNEQFF,TGTGCCAGCAGTTACCTACAGGGTATCAACAATGAGCAGTTCTTC
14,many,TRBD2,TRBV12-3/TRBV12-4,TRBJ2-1,CASQRGGTYNEQFF,TGTGCCAGTCAGCGGGGGGGCACCTACAATGAGCAGTTCTTC
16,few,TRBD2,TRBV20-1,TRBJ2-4,CSAISGGGPGGNIQHF,TGCAGTGCTATTAGTGGGGGGGGACCTGGAGGGAACATTCAGCACTTC
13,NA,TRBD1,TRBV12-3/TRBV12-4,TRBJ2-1,CASSPRQGDRWFF,TGTGCCAGCAGTCCACGACAGGGCGATAGGTGGTTCTTC
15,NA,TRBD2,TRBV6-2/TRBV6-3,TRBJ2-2,CASSYVGLATGELFF,TGTGCCAGCAGTTACGTGGGACTAGCCACCGGGGAGCTGTTTTTT
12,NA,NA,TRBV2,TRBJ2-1,CASRATGLEQFF,TGTGCCAGCAGAGCTACAGGGCTTGAGCAGTTCTTC
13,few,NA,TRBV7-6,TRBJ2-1,CASSALTPAEQFF,TGTGCCAGCAGCGCCCTCACCCCTGCTGAGCAGTTCTTC
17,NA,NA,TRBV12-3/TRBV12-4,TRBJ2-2,CASSLRGRGYSTGELFF,TGTGCCAGCAGTTTACGGGGCAGGGGATATAGCACCGGGGAGCTGTTTTTT
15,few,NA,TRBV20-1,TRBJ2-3,CSARDFPDWTDTQYF,TGCAGTGCTAGAGATTTTCCAGATTGGACAGATACGCAGTATTTT
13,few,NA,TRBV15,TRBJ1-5,CATAYGEGQPQHF,TGTGCCACCGCTTATGGGGAGGGGCAGCCCCAGCATTTT
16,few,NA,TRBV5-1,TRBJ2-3,CASSLAGGVGTDTQYF,TGCGCCAGCAGCTTGGCCGGAGGGGTCGGCACAGATACGCAGTATTTT
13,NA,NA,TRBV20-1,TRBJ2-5,CSAPKLVWGTQYF,TGCAGTGCTCCAAAACTAGTGTGGGGGACCCAGTACTTC
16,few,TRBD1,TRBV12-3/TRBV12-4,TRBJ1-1,CASSLDSGQANTEAFF,TGTGCCAGCAGTTTAGACTCGGGACAGGCTAACACTGAAGCTTTCTTT
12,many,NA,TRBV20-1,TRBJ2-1,CSATFYYNEQFF,TGCAGTGCTACCTTTTACTACAATGAGCAGTTCTTC
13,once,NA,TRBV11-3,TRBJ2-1,CASSLSGFNEQFF,TGTGCCAGCAGCTTATCAGGGTTCAATGAGCAGTTCTTC
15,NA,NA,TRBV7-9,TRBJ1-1,CASSLDLGANTEAFF,TGTGCCAGCAGCTTAGATTTAGGGGCGAACACTGAAGCTTTCTTT
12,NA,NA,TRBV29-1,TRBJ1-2,CSVDDENYGYTF,TGCAGCGTTGATGATGAGAACTATGGCTACACCTTC
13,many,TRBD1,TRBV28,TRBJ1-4,CASRLDRVGELFF,TGTGCCAGCAGATTAGACAGGGTAGGGGAACTGTTTTTT
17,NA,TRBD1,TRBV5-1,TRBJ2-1,CASSTLRTGSSYNEQFF,TGCGCCAGCAGCACCCTTCGGACAGGGAGCTCCTACAATGAGCAGTTCTTC
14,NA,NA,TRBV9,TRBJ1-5,CASSVGDGNQPQHF,TGTGCCAGCAGCGTAGGGGATGGGAATCAGCCCCAGCATTTT
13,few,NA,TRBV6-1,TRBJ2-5,CASSNALKETQYF,TGTGCCAGCAGTAACGCCCTTAAAGAGACCCAGTACTTC
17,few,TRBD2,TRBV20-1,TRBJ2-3,CSDTWAGLAESTDTQYF,TGCAGTGACACCTGGGCAGGACTAGCGGAGAGCACAGATACGCAGTATTTT
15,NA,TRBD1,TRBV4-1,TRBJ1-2,CASSQTGTGDYGYTF,TGCGCCAGCAGCCAGACGGGGACAGGGGACTATGGCTACACCTTC
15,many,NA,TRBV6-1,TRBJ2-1,CASSQTPSSYNEQFF,TGTGCCAGCAGTCAAACTCCGAGCTCCTACAATGAGCAGTTCTTC
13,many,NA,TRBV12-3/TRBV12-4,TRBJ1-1,CASSSRLNTEAFF,TGTGCCAGCAGCTCTCGATTGAACACTGAAGCTTTCTTT
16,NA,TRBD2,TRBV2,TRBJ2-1,CASSEEGSGGHNEQFF,TGTGCCAGCAGTGAAGAGGGTAGCGGGGGCCACAATGAGCAGTTCTTC
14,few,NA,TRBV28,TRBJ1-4,CASRPISTNEKLFF,TGTGCCAGCAGACCGATTAGCACTAATGAAAAACTGTTTTTT
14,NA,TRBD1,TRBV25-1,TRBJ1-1,CASSASRDSGRAFF,TGTGCCAGCAGTGCGTCCCGGGACAGTGGTCGAGCTTTCTTT
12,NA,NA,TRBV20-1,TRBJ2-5,CSASSRQETQYF,TGCAGTGCTAGCTCCCGTCAAGAGACCCAGTACTTC
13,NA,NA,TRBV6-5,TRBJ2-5,CASSYAVMETQYF,TGTGCCAGCAGTTACGCGGTTATGGAGACCCAGTACTTC
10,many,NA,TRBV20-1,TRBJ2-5,CSATRETQYF,TGCAGTGCCACGCGGGAGACCCAGTACTTC
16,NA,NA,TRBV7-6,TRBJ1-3,CASSLSAGISGNTIYF,TGTGCCAGCAGCTTATCGGCGGGGATCTCTGGAAACACCATATATTTT
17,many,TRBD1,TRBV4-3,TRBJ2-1,CASSLLTGTETYNEQFF,TGCGCCAGCAGCCTCCTCACCGGGACAGAGACATACAATGAGCAGTTCTTC
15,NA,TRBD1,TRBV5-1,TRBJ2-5,CASSLLDRLQETQYF,TGCGCCAGCAGCTTACTGGACAGGCTACAAGAGACCCAGTACTTC
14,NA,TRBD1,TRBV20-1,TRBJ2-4,CSAPDRAGKNIQYF,TGCAGTGCGCCGGACAGGGCAGGCAAAAACATTCAGTACTTC
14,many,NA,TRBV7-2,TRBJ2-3,CASSLARTADTQYF,TGTGCCAGCAGCTTAGCGAGGACCGCAGATACGCAGTATTTT